This T cell receptor beta chain was found in a study of blood T cell repertoires in COVID-19. Study summary: COVID-19 samples collected from the United States, Italy and Spain covered acute and convalescent phases.

This clone was detected ten times or more. Living in about 25 US areas, the participants were between 18 and 89 years of age. Participant-reported clinical history was the basis for cohort assignment. The CDR3 is 13 amino acids. V lost 2 bases to trimming and J lost 7 bases, with 9 bases between them. The V gene's germline CDR1 is SGHKS and CDR2 YYEKEE (reference sequence). In the authors' methods: The authors estimated nucleated cell counts from reference gene primer amplification. Repertoires were generated with immunoSEQ multiplex PCR, while TCRdb's copy carries only in-frame clones and drops some. The D gene and trimming were derived from the DNA, and the V and J assignments and clone size from that table. The sample holds roughly 170,000 clones; about four fifths are singletons and the top ten take approximately 12%.

This TCR came from a man over 45 who had recovered from COVID-19. The sequenced sample consisted of PBMCs or T cells enriched from blood (not recorded which). The rearrangement uses TRBV5-5 and TRBJ1-4; D remains ambiguous. CDR3 sequence (DNA): TGTGCCAGCAGCTTTGGAGCTAGTGAAAAACTGTTTTTT. This encodes CASSFGASEKLFF.